The present entry profiles one T cell receptor beta chain with its context. Its antigen is still unknown. The J segment lost 4 bases and the V segment lost 4 bases, leaving 1 base of the junction unmatched. The germline gives CDR1 SGHAT, CDR2 FQNNGV. The length of the CDR3 is 13 residues. Assay: immunoSEQ multiplex PCR; the TCRdb copy retains only in-frame clones and omits some. The data show 330,000 or so clones, 86% seen once. This sample is drawn from a study of cytomegalovirus exposure and HLA in healthy donors. Study results and caveats: According to the study, 180 or so TCR beta chains were cytomegalovirus-associated.

The sequence came from a young woman in good health and CMV-seronegative. The V call is TRBV11-2, the J call TRBJ1-3; 7 positions match TRBD1. Sample: PBMCs. The CDR3 coding sequence is TGTGCCAGCAGCTGGGGACAGGGAAACACCATATATTTT. Its translation: CASSWGQGNTIYF. Full variable domain (missing parts from reference TRBV11-2 and TRBJ1-3): EAGVAQSPRYKIIEKRQSVAFWCNPISGHATLYWYQQILGQGPKLLIQFQNNGVVDDSQLPKDRFSAERLKGVDSTLKIQPAKLEDSAVYLCASSWGQGNTIYFGEGSWLTVV.